This T cell receptor (beta chain) was identified in a study of vaccination and CD4 T cells after COVID-19. Treatment specified: roughly nine-day PBMC culture with coronavirus spike peptide pools or control peptides (ViraFEST assay). Germline assignment: CDR1 SGHRS and CDR2 YFSETQ. CDR3 length: 11 amino acids. Comment on this clonotype: Its antigen is not identified. An end of the junction does not agree with germline; a read error may underlie this.

Once obtained from cultured CD4+ T cells, the DNA was sequenced using the Oncomine TCR Beta short-read assay. In TCRdb, the PCR reads were re-called with MiXCR into one record per CDR3 protein. The sample carries roughly 15,000 distinct CDR3 sequences, around half recorded once. Sequencing was performed on CD4+ T cells from blood, cultured in vitro. The chain employs TRBV5-1 and TRBJ1-2; TRBD1 aligns across 9 bases. The receptor's source is a human donor who had recovered from COVID-19. The CDR3, as DNA: TGCGCCAGCAGCTTGCGGACAGGGGTCGTCTTC. Amino acids: CASSLRTGVVF. The whole variable domain, remainder taken from reference TRBV5-1 and TRBJ1-2, is KAGVTQTPRYLIKTRGQQVTLSCSPISGHRSVSWYQQTPGQGLQFLFEYFSETQRNKGNFPGRFSGRQFSNSRSEMNVSTLELGDSALYLCASSLRTGVVFGSGTRLTVV.